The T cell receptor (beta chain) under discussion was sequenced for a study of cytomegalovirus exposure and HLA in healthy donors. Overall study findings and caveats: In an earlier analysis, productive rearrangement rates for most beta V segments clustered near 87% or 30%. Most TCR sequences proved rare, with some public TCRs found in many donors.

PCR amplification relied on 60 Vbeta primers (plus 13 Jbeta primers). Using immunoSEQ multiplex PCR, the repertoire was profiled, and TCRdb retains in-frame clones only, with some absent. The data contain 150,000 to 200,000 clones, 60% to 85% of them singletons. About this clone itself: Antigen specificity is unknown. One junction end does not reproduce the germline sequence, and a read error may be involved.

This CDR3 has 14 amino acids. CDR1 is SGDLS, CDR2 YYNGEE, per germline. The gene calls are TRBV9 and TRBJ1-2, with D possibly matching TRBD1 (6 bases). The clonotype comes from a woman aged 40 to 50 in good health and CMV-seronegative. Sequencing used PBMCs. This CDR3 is CASSNKQGLSGYAF. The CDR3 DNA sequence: TGTGCCAGCAGTAATAAACAGGGTTTGAGTGGCTACGCCTTC.